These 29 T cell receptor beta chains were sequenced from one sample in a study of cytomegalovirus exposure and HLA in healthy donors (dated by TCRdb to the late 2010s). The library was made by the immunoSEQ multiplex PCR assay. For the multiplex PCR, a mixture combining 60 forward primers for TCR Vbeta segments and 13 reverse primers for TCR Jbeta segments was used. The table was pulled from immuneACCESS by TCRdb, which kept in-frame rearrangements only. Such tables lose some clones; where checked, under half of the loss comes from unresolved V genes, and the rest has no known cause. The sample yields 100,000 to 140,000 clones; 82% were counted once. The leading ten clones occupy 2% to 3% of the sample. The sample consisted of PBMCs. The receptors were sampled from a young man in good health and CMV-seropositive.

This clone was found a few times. Here the CDR3 DNA reads TGTGCCAGCAGCGCCCGGGGGACTCGAGGAGCTTTCTTT. Translated: CASSARGTRGAFF. This chain links TRBV4-2 with TRBJ1-1, with D perhaps matching TRBD1 (5 bases). CDR1 is LGHNA and CDR2 is YNFKEQ in the germline V gene. V lost 5 bases and J 10 bases, leaving 17 bases between the germline ends. This CDR3 spans 13 amino acids.

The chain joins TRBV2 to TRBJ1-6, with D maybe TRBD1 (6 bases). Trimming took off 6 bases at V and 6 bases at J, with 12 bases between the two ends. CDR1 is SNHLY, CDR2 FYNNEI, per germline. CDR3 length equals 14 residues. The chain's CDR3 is CASRGAVANSPLHF. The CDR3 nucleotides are TGTGCCAGCAGGGGGGCTGTGGCTAATTCACCCCTCCACTTT.

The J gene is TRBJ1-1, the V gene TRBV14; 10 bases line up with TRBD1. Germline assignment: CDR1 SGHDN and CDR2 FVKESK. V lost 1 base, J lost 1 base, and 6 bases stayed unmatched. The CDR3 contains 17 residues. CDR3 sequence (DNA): TGTGCCAGCAGCCAAGGAGGGACAGGGGTAGGGAACACTGAAGCTTTCTTT. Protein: CASSQGGTGVGNTEAFF.

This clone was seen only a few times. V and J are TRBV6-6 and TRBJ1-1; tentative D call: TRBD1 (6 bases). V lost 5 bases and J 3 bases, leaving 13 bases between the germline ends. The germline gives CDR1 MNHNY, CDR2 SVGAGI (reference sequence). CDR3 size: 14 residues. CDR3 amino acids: CASSPQGSHTEAFF. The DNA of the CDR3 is TGTGCCAGCAGTCCACAGGGCTCCCACACTGAAGCTTTCTTT.

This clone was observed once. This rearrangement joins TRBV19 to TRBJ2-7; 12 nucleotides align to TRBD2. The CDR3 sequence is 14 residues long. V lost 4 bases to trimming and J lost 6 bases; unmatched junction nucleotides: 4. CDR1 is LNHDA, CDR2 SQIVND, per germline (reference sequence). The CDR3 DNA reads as TGTGCCAGTAGTACTCTGGGACTAGCGGGCGAGCAGTACTTC. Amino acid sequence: CASSTLGLAGEQYF.

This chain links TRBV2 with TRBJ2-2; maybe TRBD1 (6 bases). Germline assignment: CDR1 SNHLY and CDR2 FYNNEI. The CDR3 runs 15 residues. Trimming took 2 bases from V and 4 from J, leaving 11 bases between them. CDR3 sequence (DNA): TGTGCCAGCAGTGAAAACAGGGTGCCCACCGGGGAGCTGTTTTTT. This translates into CASSENRVPTGELFF.

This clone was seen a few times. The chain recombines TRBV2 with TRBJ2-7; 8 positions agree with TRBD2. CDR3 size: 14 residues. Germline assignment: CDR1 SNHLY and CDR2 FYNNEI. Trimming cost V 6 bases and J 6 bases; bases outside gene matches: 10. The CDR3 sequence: CASSRRSRGGEQYF. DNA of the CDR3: TGTGCCAGCAGCAGACGATCCCGGGGGGGCGAGCAGTACTTC.

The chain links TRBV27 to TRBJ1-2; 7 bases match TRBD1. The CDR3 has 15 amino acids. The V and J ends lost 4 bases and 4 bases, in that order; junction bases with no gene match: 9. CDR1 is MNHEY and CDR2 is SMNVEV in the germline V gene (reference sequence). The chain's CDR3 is CASSSPRQGSYGYTF. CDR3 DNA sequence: TGTGCCAGCAGTTCACCCCGACAGGGAAGCTATGGCTACACCTTC.

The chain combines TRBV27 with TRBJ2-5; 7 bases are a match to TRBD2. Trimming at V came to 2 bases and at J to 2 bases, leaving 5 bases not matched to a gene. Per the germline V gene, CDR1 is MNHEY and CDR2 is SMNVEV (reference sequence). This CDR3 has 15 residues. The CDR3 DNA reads TGTGCCAGCAGTTTAAGCGGGGACTTACAAGAGACCCAGTACTTC. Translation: CASSLSGDLQETQYF.

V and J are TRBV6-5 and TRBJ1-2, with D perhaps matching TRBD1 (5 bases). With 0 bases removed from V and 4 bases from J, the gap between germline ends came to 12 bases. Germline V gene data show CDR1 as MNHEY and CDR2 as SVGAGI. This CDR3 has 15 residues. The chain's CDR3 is CASSYSVGGVYGYTF. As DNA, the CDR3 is TGTGCCAGCAGTTACTCGGTCGGAGGGGTCTATGGCTACACCTTC.

CDR3 bases: TGTGCCAGCAGTGACGGCTACGAGCAGTACTTC. Translated: CASSDGYEQYF. The V and J genes are TRBV6-1 and TRBJ2-7; unclear D gene. The V and J ends lost 3 bases and 3 bases respectively, with 3 bases between them. Germline assignment: CDR1 MNHNS and CDR2 SASEGT. There are 11 residues in the CDR3.

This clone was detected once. CDR3 nucleotide sequence: TGCGCCAGCCGGCTGGGACAGTCCTACAATGAGCAGTTCTTC. As protein: CASRLGQSYNEQFF. J is TRBJ2-1 and V is TRBV5-1; TRBD1 matches 7 bases. V trimming: 7 bases; J trimming: 1 base; junction bases outside the gene matches: 5. CDR1 SGHRS and CDR2 YFSETQ come from the germline V gene. The CDR3 consists of 14 residues.

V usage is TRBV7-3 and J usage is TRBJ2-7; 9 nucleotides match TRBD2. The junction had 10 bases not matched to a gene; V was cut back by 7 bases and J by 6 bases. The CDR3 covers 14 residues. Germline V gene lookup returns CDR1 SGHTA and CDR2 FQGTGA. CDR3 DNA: TGTGCCAGCACCAGTGGGGTTAGCGGGGGCGAGCAGTACTTC. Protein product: CASTSGVSGGEQYF.

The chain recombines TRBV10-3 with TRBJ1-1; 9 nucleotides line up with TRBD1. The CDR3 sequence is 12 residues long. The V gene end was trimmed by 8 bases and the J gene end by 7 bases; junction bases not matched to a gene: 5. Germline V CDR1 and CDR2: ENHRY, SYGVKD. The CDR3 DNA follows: TGTGCCATCGCGGGACAGGGAGGTGAAGCTTTCTTT. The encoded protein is CAIAGQGGEAFF.

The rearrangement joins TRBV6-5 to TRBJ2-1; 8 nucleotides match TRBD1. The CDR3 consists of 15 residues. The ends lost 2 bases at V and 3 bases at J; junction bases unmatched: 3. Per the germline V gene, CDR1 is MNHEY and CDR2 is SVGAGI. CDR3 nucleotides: TGTGCCAGCAGTTACGAGGACAGGGACTACAATGAGCAGTTCTTC. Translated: CASSYEDRDYNEQFF.

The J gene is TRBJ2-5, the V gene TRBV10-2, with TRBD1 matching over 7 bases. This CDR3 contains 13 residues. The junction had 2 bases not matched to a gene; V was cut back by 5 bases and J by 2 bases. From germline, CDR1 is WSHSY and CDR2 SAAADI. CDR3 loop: CASSRDRQETQYF. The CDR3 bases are TGCGCCAGCAGTCGGGACAGACAAGAGACCCAGTACTTC.

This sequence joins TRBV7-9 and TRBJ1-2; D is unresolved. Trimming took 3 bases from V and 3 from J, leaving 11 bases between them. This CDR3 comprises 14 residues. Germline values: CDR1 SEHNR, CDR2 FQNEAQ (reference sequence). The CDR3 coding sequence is TGTGCCAGCAGCTTTTCACCCCAGGACTATGGCTACACCTTC. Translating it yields CASSFSPQDYGYTF.

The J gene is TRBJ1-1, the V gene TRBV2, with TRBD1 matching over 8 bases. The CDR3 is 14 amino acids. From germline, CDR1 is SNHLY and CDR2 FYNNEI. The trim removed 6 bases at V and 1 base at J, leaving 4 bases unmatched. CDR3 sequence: CASSMGQANTEAFF. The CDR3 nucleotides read TGTGCCAGCAGCATGGGACAGGCGAACACTGAAGCTTTCTTT.

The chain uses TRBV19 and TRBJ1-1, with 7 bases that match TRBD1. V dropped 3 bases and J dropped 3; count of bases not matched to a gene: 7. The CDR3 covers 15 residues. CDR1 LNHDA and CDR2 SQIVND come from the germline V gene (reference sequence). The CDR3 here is CASSMALTGDTEAFF. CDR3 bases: TGTGCCAGTAGTATGGCGCTTACAGGGGACACTGAAGCTTTCTTT. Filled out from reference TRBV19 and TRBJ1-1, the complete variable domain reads DGGITQSPKYLFRKEGQNVTLSCEQNLNHDAMYWYRQDPGQGLRLIYYSQIVNDFQKGDIAEGYSVSREKKESFPLTVTSAQKNPTAFYLCASSMALTGDTEAFFGQGTRLTVV.

The CDR3 DNA reads as TGTGCCAGCAGGGCCCCGAGCACAGATACGCAGTATTTT. Amino acids: CASRAPSTDTQYF. The V gene is TRBV6-1, the J gene TRBJ2-3; unclear D gene. Between the trimmed V and J ends, which lost 6 bases and 0 bases, there was a span of 7 bases. Looked up from germline, CDR1 is MNHNS and CDR2 is SASEGT. This CDR3 comprises 13 residues.

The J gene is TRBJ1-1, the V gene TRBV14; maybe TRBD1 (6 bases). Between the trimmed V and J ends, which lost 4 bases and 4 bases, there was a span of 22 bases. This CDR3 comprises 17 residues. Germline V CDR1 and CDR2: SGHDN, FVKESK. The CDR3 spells CASSPRRWGAGATEAFF. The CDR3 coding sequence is TGTGCCAGCAGCCCCCGCCGTTGGGGGGCGGGGGCCACTGAAGCTTTCTTT.

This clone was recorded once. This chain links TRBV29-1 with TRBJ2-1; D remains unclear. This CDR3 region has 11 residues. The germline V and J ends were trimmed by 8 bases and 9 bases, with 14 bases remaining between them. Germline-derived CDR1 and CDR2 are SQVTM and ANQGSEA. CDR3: CSSVNYSEQFF. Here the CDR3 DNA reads TGCAGCTCTGTCAACTACTCTGAGCAGTTCTTC.

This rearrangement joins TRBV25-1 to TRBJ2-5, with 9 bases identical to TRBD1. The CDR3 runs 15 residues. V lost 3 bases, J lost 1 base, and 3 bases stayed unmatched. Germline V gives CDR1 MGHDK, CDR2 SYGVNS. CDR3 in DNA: TGTGCCAGCAGTGAGGTGACAGGGGGCCAAGAGACCCAGTACTTC. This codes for CASSEVTGGQETQYF.

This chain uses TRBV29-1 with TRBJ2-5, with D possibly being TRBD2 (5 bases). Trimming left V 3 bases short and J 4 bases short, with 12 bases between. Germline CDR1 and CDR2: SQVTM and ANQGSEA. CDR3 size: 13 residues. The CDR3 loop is CSVDTSSRETQYF. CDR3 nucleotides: TGCAGCGTTGACACTAGTTCGCGAGAGACCCAGTACTTC. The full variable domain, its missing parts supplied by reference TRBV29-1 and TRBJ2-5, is SAVISQKPSRDICQRGTSLTIQCQVDSQVTMMFWYRQQPGQSLTLIATANQGSEATYESGFVIDKFPISRPNLTFSTLTVSNMSPEDSSIYLCSVDTSSRETQYFGPGTRLLVL.

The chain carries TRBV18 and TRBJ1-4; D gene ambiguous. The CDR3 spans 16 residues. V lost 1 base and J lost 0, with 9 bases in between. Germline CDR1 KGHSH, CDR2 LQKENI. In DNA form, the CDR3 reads TGTGCCAGCTCACCACGTTCCCCGGCAACTAATGAAAAACTGTTTTTT. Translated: CASSPRSPATNEKLFF. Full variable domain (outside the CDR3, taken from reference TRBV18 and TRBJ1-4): NAGVMQNPRHLVRRRGQEARLRCSPMKGHSHVYWYRQLPEEGLKFMVYLQKENIIDESGMPKERFSAEFPKEGPSILRIQQVVRGDSAAYFCASSPRSPATNEKLFFGSGTQLSVL.

CDR3 protein: CASSQTGGISPLHF. Here the CDR3 DNA reads TGTGCCAGCAGTCAGACAGGGGGCATATCACCCCTCCACTTT. The rearrangement uses TRBV2 and TRBJ1-6; 10 bases match TRBD1. This CDR3 spans 14 amino acids. V trimming: 5 bases; J trimming: 10 bases; junction bases outside the gene matches: 5. The germline CDR1 and CDR2 sequences are SNHLY and FYNNEI. The whole variable domain, filled in from reference TRBV2 and TRBJ1-6, reads EPEVTQTPSHQVTQMGQEVILRCVPISNHLYFYWYRQILGQKVEFLVSFYNNEISEKSEIFDDQFSVERPDGSNFTLKIRSTKLEDSAMYFCASSQTGGISPLHFGNGTRLTVT.

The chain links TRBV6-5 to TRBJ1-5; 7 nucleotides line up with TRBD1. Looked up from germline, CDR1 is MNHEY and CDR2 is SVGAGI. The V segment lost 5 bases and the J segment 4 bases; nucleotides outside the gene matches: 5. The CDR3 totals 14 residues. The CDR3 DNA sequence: TGTGCCAGCAGTCCCTCACAGGGGAATCAGCCCCAGCATTTT. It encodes CASSPSQGNQPQHF.

The CDR3 bases are TGTGCCAGTATTACCAGCGGGGGAGACTCCTACAATGAGCAGTTCTTC. Its translation: CASITSGGDSYNEQFF. This chain uses TRBV19 with TRBJ2-1; 8 bases are shared with TRBD2. V was clipped by 7 bases and J by 0 bases; unmatched bases: 8. CDR3 length equals 16 residues. Germline V gene sequence: CDR1 LNHDA, CDR2 SQIVND (reference sequence).

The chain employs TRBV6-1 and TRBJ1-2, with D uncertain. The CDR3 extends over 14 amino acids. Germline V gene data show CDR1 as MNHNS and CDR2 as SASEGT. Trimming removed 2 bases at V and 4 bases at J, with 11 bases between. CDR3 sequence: CASSEMTAAYGYTF. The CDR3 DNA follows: TGTGCCAGCAGTGAAATGACGGCGGCCTATGGCTACACCTTC.